This T cell receptor (beta chain) was sequenced for a study of human T cells and chemical hapten exposure. V lost 1 base and J lost 0, with 9 bases in between. In germline, CDR1 is LNHDA, CDR2 SQIVND (reference sequence). This CDR3 is 16 amino acids long. Time point defined: pre-sensitization, week 0. Treatment meaning: therapeutic diphenylcyclopropenone sensitization with weekly scalp DPC. MiXCR, applied by TCRdb to the RACE reads, yields one record per CDR3 protein. The table lists approximately 77,000 distinct CDR3 sequences, 11% to 15% of them singletons, with around 4.2% in the top ten. The TCR originated in a woman aged 45 to 65 with alopecia areata. Some clones in this sample may be carry-over from other donors' samples. This chain uses TRBV19 with TRBJ2-2, with D possibly matching TRBD1 (5 bases). The specimen comprised whole blood, sampled in connection with sensitization to the hapten diphenylcyclopropenone (DPC). CDR3 sequence reads: CASSIGGTTNTGELFF. CDR3 DNA sequence: TGTGCCAGTAGTATAGGGGGCACGACGAACACCGGGGAGCTGTTTTTT.